Presented here are 25 T cell receptor beta chains from one specimen sequenced in a study of PD-L1 blockade in urothelial cancer. Using immunoSEQ multiplex PCR, the repertoire was profiled, and TCRdb retains in-frame clones only, with some absent. The sample has 70,000 to 95,000 clones, more than 80% seen once. Noted time point: pretreatment peripheral blood. The sample was PBMCs, taken around atezolizumab (anti-PD-L1) treatment. The receptors were sampled from an elderly woman with urothelial cancer.

V gene TRBV28 combines with J gene TRBJ1-2; 8 bases map to TRBD1. The CDR3 consists of 18 residues. V lost 1 base and J lost 8; bases outside the gene matches: 18. Germline V gene sequence: CDR1 MDHEN, CDR2 SYDVKM. The CDR3 sequence: CASSLYDFTQGASLGYTF. For the CDR3, the DNA is TGTGCCAGCAGTTTATACGATTTCACGCAGGGGGCTTCGTTGGGCTACACCTTC.

This sequence joins TRBV28 and TRBJ2-7; 14 bases line up with TRBD2. Trimming removed 6 bases from V and 2 bases from J; junction bases left unmatched: 6. Germline V gene lookup returns CDR1 MDHEN and CDR2 SYDVKM. The CDR3 consists of 16 residues. The CDR3 is CASRALTSGRAYEQYF. In DNA, the CDR3 is TGTGCCAGCAGGGCGCTGACTAGCGGGAGGGCCTACGAGCAGTACTTC.

CDR3 sequence (DNA): TGTGCCAGCAGTTTAATGGCTAGGGGGCTCGGGACTGAAGCTTTCTTT. Translated: CASSLMARGLGTEAFF. This sequence joins TRBV27 and TRBJ1-1, with 7 bases that match TRBD1. Germline lookup yields CDR1 MNHEY and CDR2 SMNVEV (reference sequence). The CDR3 sequence is 16 residues long. V lost 2 bases and J lost 5; bases outside the gene matches: 11.

The chain links TRBV28 to TRBJ2-2; TRBD2 matches 9 bases. Trimming at V came to 7 bases and at J to 3 bases, leaving 6 bases not matched to a gene. This CDR3 has 15 amino acids. CDR1 MDHEN and CDR2 SYDVKM come from the germline V gene. DNA for the CDR3: TGTGCCAGCAAGGCGGGCGGGAGGGACACCGGGGAGCTGTTTTTT. Its protein is CASKAGGRDTGELFF.

The CDR3 DNA reads TGTGCCAGCAGCCCAACCGGGACAGATGGAAACACCATATATTTT. Its protein product is CASSPTGTDGNTIYF. The gene calls are TRBV9 and TRBJ1-3; 7 nucleotides match TRBD1. CDR1 and CDR2 (germline): SGDLS, YYNGEE. The CDR3 is made up of 15 amino acids. Trimming at V came to 4 bases and at J to 3 bases, leaving 7 bases not matched to a gene.

J is TRBJ2-7 and V is TRBV5-1, with 10 bases matching TRBD2. Germline V gives CDR1 SGHRS, CDR2 YFSETQ. CDR3 length: 15 residues. Trimming took 0 bases from V and 6 from J; bases not matched to a gene: 6. The DNA of the CDR3 is TGCGCCAGCAGCTTGGGTGGTAGCGGGAGGACCGAGCAGTACTTC. This codes for CASSLGGSGRTEQYF.

The chain links TRBV28 to TRBJ2-1; D remains ambiguous. The germline V and J ends were trimmed by 5 bases and 6 bases, with 14 bases remaining between them. This CDR3 has 14 residues. The germline V gene has CDR1 MDHEN and CDR2 SYDVKM. As DNA, the CDR3 is TGTGCCAGCAGTGCACCCTCGACTGGCAATGAGCAGTTCTTC. Residues: CASSAPSTGNEQFF. The full variable domain, rest sourced from reference TRBV28 and TRBJ2-1, is DVKVTQSSRYLVKRTGEKVFLECVQDMDHENMFWYRQDPGLGLRLIYFSYDVKMKEKGDIPEGYSVSREKKERFSLILESASTNQTSMYLCASSAPSTGNEQFFGPGTRLTVL.

The genes are TRBV2 and TRBJ2-7, with D perhaps matching TRBD1 (6 bases). This CDR3 has 15 residues. V gave up 5 bases and J gave up 0 bases, with 14 bases separating them. Germline V gives CDR1 SNHLY, CDR2 FYNNEI. The DNA of the CDR3 is TGTGCCAGCAGTCCCCGGACAGATTTCTCCTACGAGCAGTACTTC. Translating gives CASSPRTDFSYEQYF.

The sample holds a few counts of this clone. This CDR3 reads CASSLREIDEQYF. The CDR3 nucleotides read TGTGCCAGCTCACTCCGGGAGATCGACGAGCAGTACTTC. The genes are TRBV18 and TRBJ2-7, with D perhaps TRBD2 (6 bases). V was pared by 4 bases and J by 5 bases, with 12 bases between. The CDR3 length is 13 residues. Germline V gene sequence: CDR1 KGHSH, CDR2 LQKENI.

The chain combines TRBV2 with TRBJ2-2; D unresolved. This CDR3 is 14 amino acids long. The V end was cut by 6 bases, the J end by 7 bases, with 15 bases between. In germline, CDR1 is SNHLY, CDR2 FYNNEI. The CDR3 sequence: CASRQYAFGGELFF. DNA of the CDR3: TGTGCCAGCAGACAGTATGCCTTTGGCGGGGAGCTGTTTTTT.

The chain couples TRBV6-6 to TRBJ1-2; D remains ambiguous. V gave up 0 bases and J gave up 8 bases, with 10 bases separating them. Germline CDR1 is MNHNY and CDR2 is SVGAGI (reference sequence). The CDR3 is made up of 13 amino acids. CDR3: CASSYSSQAGYTF. The CDR3 DNA reads as TGTGCCAGCAGTTACTCGTCCCAAGCGGGCTACACCTTC.

The chain links TRBV7-9 to TRBJ2-1, with 8 nucleotides matching TRBD2. The CDR3 runs 16 residues. V lost 5 bases to trimming and J lost 2 bases; unmatched junction nucleotides: 8. From germline, CDR1 is SEHNR and CDR2 FQNEAQ (reference sequence). CDR3 sequence reads: CASSRWGGRTYNEQFF. CDR3 nucleotide sequence: TGTGCCAGCAGCCGGTGGGGCGGGAGGACCTACAATGAGCAGTTCTTC.

This clone was observed a handful of times. The rearrangement links TRBV28 to TRBJ2-7; D ambiguous. With 6 bases removed from V and 3 bases from J, the gap between germline ends came to 15 bases. The CDR3 has 14 residues. From germline, CDR1 is MDHEN and CDR2 SYDVKM. The CDR3 loop is CASSPPGSFYEQYF. DNA for the CDR3: TGTGCCAGCAGCCCTCCCGGGTCCTTCTACGAGCAGTACTTC.

The chain employs TRBV5-5 and TRBJ1-5; 7 bases fit TRBD1. The junction had 6 bases not matched to a gene; V was cut back by 4 bases and J by 2 bases. In germline, CDR1 is SGHKS, CDR2 YYEKEE (reference sequence). The CDR3 is 15 amino acids. CDR3 protein: CASSQWTGGNQPQHF. Here the CDR3 DNA reads TGTGCCAGCAGCCAATGGACAGGAGGCAATCAGCCCCAGCATTTT.

The V gene is TRBV9, the J gene TRBJ1-1; TRBD1 aligns across 7 bases. V lost 0 bases to trimming and J lost 2 bases; unmatched junction nucleotides: 7. CDR1 and CDR2 (germline): SGDLS, YYNGEE. This CDR3 spans 16 amino acids. The CDR3 DNA reads TGTGCCAGCAGCGTAGCCGGACAGGCTCCAAACACTGAAGCTTTCTTT. Its protein is CASSVAGQAPNTEAFF.

V gene TRBV18 combines with J gene TRBJ2-7; D is unresolved. Looked up from germline, CDR1 is KGHSH and CDR2 is LQKENI. V lost 0 bases, J lost 4 bases, and 7 bases lay in between. The CDR3 spans 13 residues. The CDR3 sequence is CASSPPSVYEQYF. CDR3 sequence (DNA): TGTGCCAGCTCACCACCCTCAGTTTACGAGCAGTACTTC.

V usage is TRBV28 and J usage is TRBJ2-7; weak D call: TRBD2 (5 bases). Germline V gene sequence: CDR1 MDHEN, CDR2 SYDVKM. Trimming pared 7 bases from V and 2 bases from J, leaving 12 bases between. CDR3 length: 13 amino acids. CDR3 nucleotide sequence: TGTGCCAGCAATTCGGGGTTTACCTACGAGCAGTACTTC. Translation gives CASNSGFTYEQYF.

The V call is TRBV2, the J call TRBJ1-1; D may be TRBD1 (5 bases). This CDR3 is built from 12 residues. Germline CDR1 and CDR2: SNHLY and FYNNEI. Between the trimmed V and J ends, which lost 4 bases and 4 bases, there was a span of 7 bases. CDR3 DNA sequence: TGTGCCAGCAGTGCCAGGGTCACTGAAGCTTTCTTT. Residues: CASSARVTEAFF.

The chain combines TRBV6-6 with TRBJ2-7; D not certain. Germline CDR1 is MNHNY and CDR2 is SVGAGI (reference sequence). Trimming took off 7 bases at V and 1 base at J, with 5 bases between the two ends. CDR3 length: 11 residues. DNA of the CDR3: TGTGCCAGCAAGCTTTCCTACGAGCAGTACTTC. It translates to CASKLSYEQYF.

The chain links TRBV5-8 to TRBJ2-2, with D maybe TRBD2 (5 bases). The CDR3 runs to 15 residues. The V end lost 2 bases, the J end lost 3 bases, and 11 bases lay between the germline ends. From germline, CDR1 is SGHTS and CDR2 YDEGEE. The CDR3 coding sequence is TGTGCCAGCAGCTTCACAGAGGGCTACACCGGGGAGCTGTTTTTT. It specifies CASSFTEGYTGELFF. Full variable domain (remainder filled in from reference TRBV5-8 and TRBJ2-2): EAGVTQSPTHLIKTRGQQATLRCSPISGHTSVYWYQQALGLGLQFLLWYDEGEERNRGNFPPRFSGRQFPNYSSELNVNALELEDSALYLCASSFTEGYTGELFFGEGSRLTVL.

The rearrangement uses TRBV28 and TRBJ1-2; 8 bases map to TRBD1. Unmatched junction bases numbered 9, after V lost 6 bases and J lost 6 bases. Germline V gene sequence: CDR1 MDHEN, CDR2 SYDVKM. The CDR3 totals 14 residues. The CDR3 protein is CASRTTGGGHGYTF. The DNA of the CDR3 is TGTGCCAGCAGAACCACAGGGGGGGGGCATGGCTACACCTTC.

The chain links TRBV27 to TRBJ2-1; D remains unclear. The CDR3 has 13 amino acids. The ends were cut back, 1 base at V and 6 bases at J, with 7 bases in the middle. CDR1 is MNHEY and CDR2 is SMNVEV in the germline V gene (reference sequence). The CDR3 DNA sequence: TGTGCCAGCAGTTTATGGAGCGCCAATGAGCAGTTCTTC. It is translated as CASSLWSANEQFF.

The CDR3: CASSGGAGAGEQYF. Written as DNA, the CDR3 is TGTGCCAGCAGTGGAGGGGCGGGAGCAGGCGAGCAGTACTTC. The chain joins TRBV2 to TRBJ2-7; 7 nucleotides line up with TRBD2. Trimming removed 4 bases from V and 6 bases from J; junction bases left unmatched: 9. The CDR3 sequence is 14 residues long. Germline values: CDR1 SNHLY, CDR2 FYNNEI.

The chain links TRBV5-1 to TRBJ1-1, with D possibly TRBD1 on 6 matching bases. The CDR3 loop spans 14 amino acids. Germline V gives CDR1 SGHRS, CDR2 YFSETQ. V lost 0 bases and J lost 1, with 7 bases in between. CDR3: CASSLDRANTEAFF. The CDR3 DNA reads TGCGCCAGCAGCTTGGACAGGGCGAACACTGAAGCTTTCTTT. Variable domain in full (rest from reference TRBV5-1 and TRBJ1-1): KAGVTQTPRYLIKTRGQQVTLSCSPISGHRSVSWYQQTPGQGLQFLFEYFSETQRNKGNFPGRFSGRQFSNSRSEMNVSTLELGDSALYLCASSLDRANTEAFFGQGTRLTVV.

The J gene is TRBJ2-3, the V gene TRBV5-1; 7 nucleotides agree with TRBD1. The CDR3 extends over 15 amino acids. Germline values: CDR1 SGHRS, CDR2 YFSETQ. V shed 4 bases, J shed 0 bases, and the junction held 5 bases outside the gene matches. The CDR3 DNA reads TGCGCCAGCAGCATCGACAGGGCGAGCACAGATACGCAGTATTTT. It encodes CASSIDRASTDTQYF.